The 17 T cell receptor beta chains reported below all come from one sample, sequenced in a study of shared clonotypes between healthy human individuals. Sequencing was performed with immunoSEQ multiplex PCR; in TCRdb, only in-frame clones are kept and a portion is missing. The table lists around 2,000,000 clones, approximately 94% of them singletons. The naive CD8 fraction comprised CD45RO-negative cells positively selected for CCR7 and excluded terminally differentiated effector memory CD45RA+ cells. The specimen sequenced was naive CD8+ T cells sorted from blood. The receptor source for this set is a man younger than 35 in good health.

The chain recombines TRBV27 with TRBJ2-5; 10 bases agree with TRBD2. Germline V gives CDR1 MNHEY, CDR2 SMNVEV (reference sequence). This CDR3 spans 15 amino acids. V was clipped by 5 bases and J by 4 bases; unmatched bases: 7. Written as DNA, the CDR3 is TGTGCCAGCAGTATACTAGCGGGAAGCGGAGAGACCCAGTACTTC. Amino acids: CASSILAGSGETQYF.

The chain has TRBV6-1 and TRBJ1-6; 8 bases are a match to TRBD1. Germline V gives CDR1 MNHNS, CDR2 SASEGT. J was trimmed by 0 bases and V by 3 bases; bases with no gene match: 4. CDR3 size: 17 residues. The CDR3 DNA is TGTGCCAGCAGTGAGGGACAGGCCTACTCCTATAATTCACCCCTCCACTTT. Encoded protein: CASSEGQAYSYNSPLHF.

About this clone itself: Other DNA sequences in the same sample also yield this CDR3. The chain uses TRBV9 and TRBJ1-1; D possibly corresponds to TRBD1 (5 bases). This CDR3 has 14 amino acids. Germline CDR1 SGDLS, CDR2 YYNGEE. The V end was cut by 0 bases, the J end by 4 bases, with 10 bases between. The CDR3 is CASSVGQGSTEAFF. Here the CDR3 DNA reads TGTGCCAGCAGCGTAGGGCAGGGAAGCACTGAAGCTTTCTTT. Looking up the rest from reference TRBV9 and TRBJ1-1 gives the full variable domain: DSGVTQTPKHLITATGQRVTLRCSPRSGDLSVYWYQQSLDQGLQFLIQYYNGEERAKGNILERFSAQQFPDLHSELNLSSLELGDSALYFCASSVGQGSTEAFFGQGTRLTVV.

The CDR3 is CASSLHNYEQYF. The DNA of the CDR3 is TGTGCCAGCAGCCTACATAACTACGAGCAGTACTTC. The genes are TRBV5-4 and TRBJ2-7; D unclear. Looked up from germline, CDR1 is SGHNT and CDR2 is YYREEE (reference sequence). CDR3 size: 12 residues. Between the trimmed V and J ends, which lost 4 bases and 3 bases, there was a span of 8 bases.

The chain has TRBV25-1 and TRBJ2-5; D gene unclear. The V end lost 3 bases, the J end lost 5 bases, and 10 bases lay between the germline ends. The CDR3 is 13 amino acids. Germline V lookup: CDR1 MGHDK, CDR2 SYGVNS. The CDR3 DNA reads TGTGCCAGCAGTGATTTGGAGTCCGAGACCCAGTACTTC. Protein sequence: CASSDLESETQYF.

The chain carries TRBV5-5 and TRBJ2-7; D remains ambiguous. Germline lookup yields CDR1 SGHKS and CDR2 YYEKEE (reference sequence). Trimming removed 2 bases from V and 3 bases from J, with 9 bases in between. CDR3 size: 13 residues. The CDR3 DNA sequence: TGTGCCAGCAGCTTTAAACCTGTCTACGAGCAGTACTTC. It encodes CASSFKPVYEQYF.

The chain employs TRBV7-9 and TRBJ2-1, with 8 bases lining up with TRBD2. Germline assignment: CDR1 SEHNR and CDR2 FQNEAQ (reference sequence). Trimming cost V 7 bases and J 8 bases; bases outside gene matches: 10. This CDR3 is 14 amino acids long. The CDR3 here is CASTPGLVDHEQFF. CDR3 nucleotides: TGTGCCAGCACCCCGGGACTAGTTGATCATGAGCAGTTCTTC. The full variable domain, in which reference TRBV7-9 and TRBJ2-1 provide the parts outside the CDR3, is DTGVSQNPRHKITKRGQNVTFRCDPISEHNRLYWYRQTLGQGPEFLTYFQNEAQLEKSRLLSDRFSAERPKGSFSTLEIQRTEQGDSAMYLCASTPGLVDHEQFFGPGTRLTVL.

The rearrangement uses TRBV5-1 and TRBJ2-5; D remains ambiguous. Between the trimmed V and J ends, which lost 1 base and 2 bases, there was a span of 9 bases. CDR3 length equals 14 residues. CDR1 and CDR2 (germline): SGHRS, YFSETQ. CDR3 in DNA: TGCGCCAGCAGCTTGCAGGTCCAGCAAGAGACCCAGTACTTC. Translation: CASSLQVQQETQYF.

This chain joins TRBV6-1 and TRBJ1-3; unclear D gene. This CDR3 has 16 residues. Germline CDR1 and CDR2: MNHNS and SASEGT. Trimming stripped 0 bases from V and 4 bases from J, with 13 bases between. Here the CDR3 reads CASSEAREGIGNTIYF. The CDR3 DNA reads TGTGCCAGCAGTGAAGCCCGGGAAGGGATAGGAAACACCATATATTTT.

V usage is TRBV4-3 and J usage is TRBJ1-4; no firm D call. V gave up 1 base and J gave up 5 bases, with 14 bases separating them. The CDR3 length is 16 residues. Germline V gene data show CDR1 as LGHNA and CDR2 as YSLEER. CDR3 DNA sequence: TGCGCCAGCAGCCAAGCGAGAGACGTCGAGAATGAAAAACTGTTTTTT. Protein product: CASSQARDVENEKLFF.

J is TRBJ2-7 and V is TRBV5-1; 10 bases fit TRBD2. The V gene's germline CDR1 is SGHRS and CDR2 YFSETQ. After removal of 4 bases from V and 7 bases from J, the junction contained 14 bases not matched to a gene. There are 16 residues in the CDR3. The CDR3 sequence is CASSAVAGGLHGEQYF. CDR3 sequence (DNA): TGCGCCAGCAGCGCGGTAGCGGGAGGCCTCCACGGTGAGCAGTACTTC.

V gene TRBV7-6 combines with J gene TRBJ1-1; D is perhaps TRBD1 (6 bases). The CDR3 totals 14 residues. Trimming stripped 7 bases from V and 1 base from J, with 13 bases between. Per germline, CDR1 SGHVS and CDR2 FNYEAQ. The CDR3 DNA sequence: TGTGCCAGCAAAGAGGGGGGCCGGAACACTGAAGCTTTCTTT. Protein product: CASKEGGRNTEAFF.

This clone was counted only a few times. Other DNA sequences of this sample code for an identical CDR3. The rearrangement uses TRBV4-1 and TRBJ2-2, with TRBD1 matching over 7 bases. The germline V gene has CDR1 MGHRA and CDR2 YSYEKL. This CDR3 contains 16 residues. The ends lost 1 base at V and 3 bases at J; junction bases unmatched: 5. The CDR3 protein is CASSQGQGVDTGELFF. The CDR3 region has the DNA TGCGCCAGCAGCCAAGGGCAGGGGGTGGACACCGGGGAGCTGTTTTTT.

The rearrangement uses TRBV5-4 and TRBJ2-2; a weak D match, TRBD1 (5 bases). Per germline, CDR1 SGHNT and CDR2 YYREEE (reference sequence). Trimming left V 4 bases short and J 1 base short, with 11 bases between. The CDR3 loop spans 15 amino acids. The CDR3 DNA sequence: TGTGCCAGCAGCCAAGATGACAGGAACACCGGGGAGCTGTTTTTT. It yields the protein CASSQDDRNTGELFF.

The chain combines TRBV5-4 with TRBJ2-7; 7 nucleotides match TRBD1. The CDR3 has 14 residues. The junction had 4 bases not matched to a gene; V was cut back by 4 bases and J by 0 bases. The germline V gene encodes CDR1 SGHNT and CDR2 YYREEE (reference sequence). CDR3 nucleotide sequence: TGTGCCAGCAGCAACGGGGACAGCTCCTACGAGCAGTACTTC. Residues: CASSNGDSSYEQYF.

J is TRBJ1-2 and V is TRBV28; possibly TRBD1 for D (5 bases). V dropped 4 bases and J dropped 2 bases, with 14 bases sitting between them. This CDR3 is 15 amino acids long. Germline lookup yields CDR1 MDHEN and CDR2 SYDVKM. DNA for the CDR3: TGTGCCAGCAGTTATGGGGGAATCGGGAACTATGGCTACACCTTC. Translation gives CASSYGGIGNYGYTF.

V gene TRBV4-3 combines with J gene TRBJ2-3; weak D call: TRBD2 (6 bases). With 0 bases removed from V and 5 bases from J, the gap between germline ends came to 15 bases. Germline loops: CDR1 LGHNA, CDR2 YSLEER. This CDR3 is built from 16 residues. CDR3 region: CASSQELPHGGDTQYF. The CDR3 region has the DNA TGCGCCAGCAGCCAAGAGTTGCCCCACGGGGGAGATACGCAGTATTTT.